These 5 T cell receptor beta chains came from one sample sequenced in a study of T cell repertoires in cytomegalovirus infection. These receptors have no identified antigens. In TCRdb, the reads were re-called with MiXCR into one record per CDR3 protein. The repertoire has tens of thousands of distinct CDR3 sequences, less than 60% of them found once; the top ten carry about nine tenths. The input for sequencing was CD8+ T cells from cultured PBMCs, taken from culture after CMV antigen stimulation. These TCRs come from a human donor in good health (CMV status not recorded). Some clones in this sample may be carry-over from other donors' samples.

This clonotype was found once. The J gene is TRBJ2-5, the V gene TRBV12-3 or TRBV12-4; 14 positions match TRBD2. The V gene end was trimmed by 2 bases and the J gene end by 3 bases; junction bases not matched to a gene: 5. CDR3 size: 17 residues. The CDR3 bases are TGTGCCAGCAGTTTAAGACTAGCGGGAGGGCCGGAAGAGACCCAGTACTTC. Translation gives CASSLRLAGGPEETQYF.

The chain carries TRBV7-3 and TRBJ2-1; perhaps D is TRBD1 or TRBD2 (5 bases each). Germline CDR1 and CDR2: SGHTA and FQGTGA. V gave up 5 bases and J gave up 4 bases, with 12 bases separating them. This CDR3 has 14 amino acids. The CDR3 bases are TGTGCCAGCAGCCCACCGGGGCCTTACAATGAGCAGTTCTTC. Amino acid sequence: CASSPPGPYNEQFF.

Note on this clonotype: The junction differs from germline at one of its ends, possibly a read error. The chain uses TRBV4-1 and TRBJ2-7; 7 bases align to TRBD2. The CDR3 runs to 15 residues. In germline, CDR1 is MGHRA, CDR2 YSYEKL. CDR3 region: CASSQEWLAGAEQYF. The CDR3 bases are TGTGCCAGCAGCCAAGAGTGGTTGGCGGGAGCCGAGCAGTACTTC.

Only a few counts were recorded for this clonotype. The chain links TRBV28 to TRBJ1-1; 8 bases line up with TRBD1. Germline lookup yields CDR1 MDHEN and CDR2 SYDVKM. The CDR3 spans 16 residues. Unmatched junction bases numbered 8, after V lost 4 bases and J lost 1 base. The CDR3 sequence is CASSSGTGDKNTEAFF. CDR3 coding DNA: TGTGCCAGCAGTTCGGGGACAGGAGATAAGAACACTGAAGCTTTCTTT. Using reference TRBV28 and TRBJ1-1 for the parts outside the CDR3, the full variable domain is DVKVTQSSRYLVKRTGEKVFLECVQDMDHENMFWYRQDPGLGLRLIYFSYDVKMKEKGDIPEGYSVSREKKERFSLILESASTNQTSMYLCASSSGTGDKNTEAFFGQGTRLTVV.

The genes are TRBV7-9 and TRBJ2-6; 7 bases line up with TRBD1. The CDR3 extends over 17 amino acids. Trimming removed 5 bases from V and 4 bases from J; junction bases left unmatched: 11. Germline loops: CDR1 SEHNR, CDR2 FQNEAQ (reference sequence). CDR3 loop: CASSPLPTGFGANVLTF. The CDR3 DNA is TGTGCCAGCAGCCCCCTTCCGACAGGGTTCGGGGCCAACGTCCTGACTTTC.